The entry below gives a single T cell receptor beta chain sequence along with its context. An end of the junction does not agree with germline; a read error may underlie this. These data originate in a study of T-cell reconstitution after alpha-beta-depleted transplantation in children. As it was prepared, the TCRbeta library received unique molecular identifiers. TCRdb re-analysed the PCR reads in MiXCR, keeping a single row per CDR3 protein. The table includes approximately 400,000 distinct CDR3 sequences, about 11% detected once. CDR3 length: 12 amino acids. The sequence came from a human donor who donated a stem cell graft to a child with acute myeloid leukemia. The specimen was PBMCs from the stem cell graft donor, collected from the stem cell graft. The rearrangement joins TRBV12-3 or TRBV12-4 to TRBJ1-6, with D hard to call. The CDR3 region has the DNA TGTGCCAGCCGCCAGACCACTTCGGCCCTCCACTTC. Amino acid sequence: CASRQTTSALHF.